The 23 T cell receptor beta chains given below trace back to one sample, sequenced in a study of Ad26.COV2.S vaccination and SARS-CoV-2 variants. Profiled with immunoSEQ multiplex PCR; TCRdb holds only in-frame clones, not every one. The sample holds about 350,000 clones, just over 90% seen once. The input for sequencing was peripheral blood, taken after recovery from COVID-19. The receptors derive from a human donor who had recovered from COVID-19.

The rearrangement uses TRBV2 and TRBJ1-2; 9 bases align to TRBD1. Losses at the gene ends were 7 bases for V and 2 bases for J; bases not matched to a gene: 8. The CDR3 runs 15 residues. CDR1 SNHLY and CDR2 FYNNEI come from the germline V gene. The CDR3 bases are TGTGCCAGCACCAAACTACAGGGGGCAAACTATGGCTACACCTTC. Translation: CASTKLQGANYGYTF.

The V gene is TRBV6-1, the J gene TRBJ1-1; TRBD1 might be the D (5 bases). Germline lookup yields CDR1 MNHNS and CDR2 SASEGT. The CDR3 totals 14 residues. Trimming stripped 3 bases from V and 1 base from J, with 9 bases between. CDR3 sequence reads: CASSEQGRNTEAFF. In nucleotides, the CDR3 is TGTGCCAGCAGTGAGCAGGGCAGGAACACTGAAGCTTTCTTT.

The rearrangement joins TRBV10-3 to TRBJ2-3; 8 nucleotides align to TRBD1. Per the germline V gene, CDR1 is ENHRY and CDR2 is SYGVKD. Trimming took 6 bases from V and 3 from J; bases not matched to a gene: 2. The CDR3 covers 13 residues. In DNA, the CDR3 is TGTGCCATCAGAGGACAGGGAACAGATACGCAGTATTTT. Translation: CAIRGQGTDTQYF.

This rearrangement joins TRBV19 to TRBJ1-2; 7 bases map to TRBD1. With V trimmed by 7 bases and J by 6 bases, 17 bases remained unmatched. Germline V gives CDR1 LNHDA, CDR2 SQIVND (reference sequence). The CDR3 contains 16 residues. The CDR3 here is CASMKNLLTGSDGYTF. For the CDR3, the DNA is TGTGCCAGTATGAAGAACCTCCTGACAGGGTCTGATGGCTACACCTTC.

The J gene is TRBJ2-1, the V gene TRBV7-2; 11 nucleotides match TRBD2. Looked up from germline, CDR1 is SGHTA and CDR2 is FQGNSA. The CDR3 runs 15 residues. Trimming removed 4 bases from V and 3 bases from J; junction bases left unmatched: 2. The CDR3 nucleotides are TGTGCCAGCAGCTCTACTAGCGGGGGCTACAATGAGCAGTTCTTC. Protein: CASSSTSGGYNEQFF.

The chain is built from TRBV6-5 and TRBJ1-1, with D unclear. The CDR3 has 15 residues. Germline V gene data show CDR1 as MNHEY and CDR2 as SVGAGI. Deletions cut 6 bases from V and 0 bases from J, with 14 bases between. This chain's CDR3 is CASSPPGSMNTEAFF. CDR3 DNA: TGTGCCAGCAGCCCCCCGGGGTCTATGAACACTGAAGCTTTCTTT.

This rearrangement joins TRBV5-1 to TRBJ2-3; 8 bases fit TRBD1. The CDR3 spans 15 residues. CDR1 and CDR2 from the germline V gene are SGHRS and YFSETQ. Trimming at V came to 0 bases and at J to 7 bases, leaving 7 bases not matched to a gene. CDR3 protein: CASSLAQQGANTQYF. CDR3 DNA sequence: TGCGCCAGCAGCTTGGCCCAGCAGGGGGCGAATACGCAGTATTTT.

This sequence joins TRBV9 and TRBJ2-3; tentatively, D is TRBD2 (6 bases). The V gene lost 4 bases and the J gene lost 0 bases, with 15 bases spanning the gap. This CDR3 spans 16 amino acids. Germline V lookup: CDR1 SGDLS, CDR2 YYNGEE. CDR3 sequence (DNA): TGTGCCAGCAGCCCTTGGGACTCCTCTAGCACAGATACGCAGTATTTT. It codes for CASSPWDSSSTDTQYF.

This chain uses TRBV18 with TRBJ2-7; 7 bases fit TRBD1. The germline gives CDR1 KGHSH, CDR2 LQKENI. J was trimmed by 4 bases and V by 1 base; bases with no gene match: 4. The CDR3 is made up of 14 amino acids. The CDR3 protein is CASSPRQGKYEQYF. CDR3 nucleotides: TGTGCCAGCTCACCACGACAGGGAAAGTACGAGCAGTACTTC.

This chain uses TRBV5-1 with TRBJ2-1; 10 nucleotides line up with TRBD1. Germline V gives CDR1 SGHRS, CDR2 YFSETQ. The length of the CDR3 is 15 residues. Unmatched junction bases numbered 5, after V lost 4 bases and J lost 4 bases. CDR3 in amino acids: CASSPRQGAYNEQFF. In DNA, the CDR3 is TGCGCCAGCAGCCCCCGACAGGGGGCGTACAATGAGCAGTTCTTC.

The chain links TRBV18 to TRBJ2-7; either TRBD1 or TRBD2 may fit D (5 bases each). V was cut by 8 bases and J by 5 bases, with 19 bases left in between. This CDR3 contains 14 residues. Germline CDR1 reads KGHSH; CDR2 reads LQKENI. CDR3: CASRGSGAPNEQYF. The CDR3 region has the DNA TGTGCCAGCCGGGGTTCTGGGGCCCCCAACGAGCAGTACTTC.

The chain links TRBV3-1 (or the pseudogene TRBV3-2) to TRBJ2-3; D is unclear. Trimming pared 4 bases from V and 0 bases from J, leaving 14 bases between. The CDR3 is made up of 16 amino acids. Germline CDR1 reads LGHDT; CDR2 reads YNNKEL (reference sequence). CDR3 sequence (DNA): TGTGCCAGCAGCCCATCCTTAGTTAGGAGCACAGATACGCAGTATTTT. It translates to CASSPSLVRSTDTQYF.

The rearrangement joins TRBV6-4 to TRBJ2-3, with 7 positions matching TRBD1. Losses at the gene ends were 3 bases for V and 6 bases for J; bases not matched to a gene: 3. Germline loops: CDR1 MRHNA, CDR2 SNTAGT. This CDR3 has 13 amino acids. CDR3 protein: CASSESRGDTQYF. CDR3 in DNA: TGTGCCAGCAGTGAAAGCAGGGGGGATACGCAGTATTTT.

This chain links TRBV19 with TRBJ2-4; no definite D call. The CDR3 sequence is 12 residues long. With 3 bases removed from V and 6 bases from J, the gap between germline ends came to 6 bases. CDR1 and CDR2 (germline): LNHDA, SQIVND (reference sequence). The CDR3 DNA reads TGTGCCAGTAGTATGTGGGGAAACATTCAGTACTTC. Translating gives CASSMWGNIQYF.

The rearrangement links TRBV9 to TRBJ1-5, with 9 bases matching TRBD1. Germline V gene lookup returns CDR1 SGDLS and CDR2 YYNGEE. V lost 7 bases and J lost 0; bases outside the gene matches: 2. CDR3 length: 14 residues. CDR3 sequence: CASGQGSSNQPQHF. Here the CDR3 DNA reads TGTGCCAGCGGACAGGGGAGTAGCAATCAGCCCCAGCATTTT.

The rearrangement joins TRBV28 to TRBJ2-7; 8 bases map to TRBD1. CDR3 length: 15 amino acids. Germline lookup yields CDR1 MDHEN and CDR2 SYDVKM. Trimming removed 5 bases from V and 5 bases from J; junction bases left unmatched: 11. CDR3 in DNA: TGTGCCAGCAGTCCATACCGGGACAGGATCCACGAGCAGTACTTC. It specifies CASSPYRDRIHEQYF.

Only one count was recorded for this clone. J is TRBJ1-4 and V is TRBV6-6; TRBD1 is a possible D gene (6 bases). The CDR3 is made up of 16 amino acids. Germline CDR1 is MNHNY and CDR2 is SVGAGI (reference sequence). Trimming shortened V by 5 bases and J by 5 bases, and 18 bases separated the two germline ends. CDR3 in amino acids: CASSTGQGGGNEKLFF. The CDR3 DNA sequence: TGTGCCAGCAGTACGGGCCAAGGGGGGGGGAATGAAAAACTGTTTTTT.

V is TRBV5-1 and J is TRBJ1-1; 10 bases agree with TRBD1. The CDR3 extends over 15 amino acids. The junction had 9 bases not matched to a gene; V was cut back by 6 bases and J by 4 bases. Germline CDR1 and CDR2: SGHRS and YFSETQ. In DNA, the CDR3 is TGCGCCAGCACCCCCGACAGGGGGCTGGTCACTGAAGCTTTCTTT. It encodes CASTPDRGLVTEAFF. The full variable domain, rest sourced from reference TRBV5-1 and TRBJ1-1, is KAGVTQTPRYLIKTRGQQVTLSCSPISGHRSVSWYQQTPGQGLQFLFEYFSETQRNKGNFPGRFSGRQFSNSRSEMNVSTLELGDSALYLCASTPDRGLVTEAFFGQGTRLTVV.

Remarks on this clone: Other DNA sequences within the sample encode an identical CDR3. The chain joins TRBV9 to TRBJ1-1, with D uncertain. The germline V gene has CDR1 SGDLS and CDR2 YYNGEE. V dropped 0 bases and J dropped 5 bases, with 8 bases sitting between them. CDR3 length equals 13 residues. DNA of the CDR3: TGTGCCAGCAGCGTAGGGGTGGGGACTGAAGCTTTCTTT. This codes for CASSVGVGTEAFF.

This clone has a single count. The V call is TRBV5-8, the J call TRBJ2-7; D is ambiguous. Germline V lookup: CDR1 SGHTS, CDR2 YDEGEE. CDR3 length: 12 amino acids. Trimming left V 7 bases short and J 4 bases short, with 12 bases between. The CDR3 bases are TGTGCCAGCGAAGGTCAAACTTACGAGCAGTACTTC. As protein: CASEGQTYEQYF.

By share, this clone ranks as large. CDR3 DNA: TGTGCCAGCTCACCGGAGAAGAATCAGCCCCAGCATTTT. Translated, it gives CASSPEKNQPQHF. The chain recombines TRBV18 with TRBJ1-5, with no clear D. The CDR3 is 13 amino acids. Germline V gene lookup returns CDR1 KGHSH and CDR2 LQKENI. The V end lost 3 bases, the J end lost 4 bases, and 7 bases lay between the germline ends.

The table lists this clone with a few counts. V usage is TRBV12-3 or TRBV12-4 and J usage is TRBJ1-5, with D unclear. The CDR3 is 12 residues long. Between the trimmed V and J ends, which lost 5 bases and 9 bases, there was a span of 11 bases. The CDR3: CASSRASGPQHF. CDR3 coding DNA: TGTGCCAGCAGTAGGGCCTCTGGGCCCCAGCATTTT.

The chain employs TRBV3-1 (or the pseudogene TRBV3-2) and TRBJ1-1; 10 nucleotides match TRBD1. The trim removed 4 bases at V and 5 bases at J, leaving 4 bases unmatched. This CDR3 has 14 amino acids. Germline V lookup: CDR1 LGHDT, CDR2 YNNKEL (reference sequence). As DNA, the CDR3 is TGTGCCAGCAGCCGACAGGGGGCGGGGACTGAAGCTTTCTTT. Its translation: CASSRQGAGTEAFF.